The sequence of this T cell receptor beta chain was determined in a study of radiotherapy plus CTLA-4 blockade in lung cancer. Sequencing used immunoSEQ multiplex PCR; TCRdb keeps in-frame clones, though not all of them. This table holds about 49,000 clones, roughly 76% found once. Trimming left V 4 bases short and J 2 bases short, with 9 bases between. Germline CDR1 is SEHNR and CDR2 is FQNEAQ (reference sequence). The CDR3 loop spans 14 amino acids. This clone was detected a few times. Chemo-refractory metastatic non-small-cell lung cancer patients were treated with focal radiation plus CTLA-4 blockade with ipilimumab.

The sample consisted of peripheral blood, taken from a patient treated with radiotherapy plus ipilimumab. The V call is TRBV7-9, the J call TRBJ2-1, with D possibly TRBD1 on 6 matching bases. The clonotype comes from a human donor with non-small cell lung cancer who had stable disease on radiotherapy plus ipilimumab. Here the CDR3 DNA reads TGTGCCAGCAGCTCACAGGGCACCTACAATGAGCAGTTCTTC. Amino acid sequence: CASSSQGTYNEQFF. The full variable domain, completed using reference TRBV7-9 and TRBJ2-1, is DTGVSQNPRHKITKRGQNVTFRCDPISEHNRLYWYRQTLGQGPEFLTYFQNEAQLEKSRLLSDRFSAERPKGSFSTLEIQRTEQGDSAMYLCASSSQGTYNEQFFGPGTRLTVL.